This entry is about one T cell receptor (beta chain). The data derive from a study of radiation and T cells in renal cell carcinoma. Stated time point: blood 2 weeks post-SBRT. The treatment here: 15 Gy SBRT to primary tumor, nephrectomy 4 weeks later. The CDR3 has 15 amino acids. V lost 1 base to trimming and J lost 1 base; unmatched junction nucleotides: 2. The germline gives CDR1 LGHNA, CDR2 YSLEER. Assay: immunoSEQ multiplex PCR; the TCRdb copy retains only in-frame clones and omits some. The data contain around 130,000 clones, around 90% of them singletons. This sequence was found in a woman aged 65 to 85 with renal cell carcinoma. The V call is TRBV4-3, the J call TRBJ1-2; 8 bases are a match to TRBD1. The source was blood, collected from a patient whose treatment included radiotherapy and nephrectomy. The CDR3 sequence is CASSQGQGYNYGYTF. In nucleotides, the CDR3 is TGCGCCAGCAGCCAAGGACAGGGGTATAACTATGGCTACACCTTC.